This TCR beta chain was captured in a study of T cells in localized non-small cell lung cancer. V lost 0 bases to trimming and J lost 5 bases, with 12 bases between them. This CDR3 has 14 residues. CDR1 and CDR2 from the germline V gene are SGHRS and YFSETQ. Overall study findings and caveats: Longer overall survival associated with higher blood T cell density; shorter survival with higher adjacent-lung clonality. There was higher T cell clonality in uninvolved adjacent lung than in tumor, and it was highest there.

On this clone itself: Its matching antigen is unknown.

Libraries were prepared by immunoSEQ multiplex PCR; TCRdb keeps only in-frame clonotypes and omits some of them. The data hold under 150,000 clones, with about 90% observed a single time. The receptor was isolated from an older female donor with stage I lung adenocarcinoma. V and J are TRBV5-1 and TRBJ2-7, with a tentative D call TRBD2 (6 bases). The source was peripheral blood, collected before any cancer treatment. The CDR3 sequence is CASSLVLARNEQYF. For the CDR3, the DNA is TGCGCCAGCAGCTTGGTTCTAGCGAGGAACGAGCAGTACTTC.